The T cell receptor (beta chain) described here comes from a study of blood T cell repertoires in COVID-19. From germline, CDR1 is SGHAT and CDR2 FQNNGV. The V end was cut by 3 bases, the J end by 5 bases, with 16 bases between. This CDR3 is 15 amino acids long. Here immunoSEQ multiplex PCR was the method, and the copy in TCRdb shows in-frame clones only, minus some. The top ten clones hold approximately 1% of a sample with about 350,000 clones, about nine tenths of them seen once. The sequenced sample was PBMCs or T cells enriched from blood (not recorded which). This clonotype originated in a woman aged 25 to 39 who had been exposed to COVID-19. The chain links TRBV11-2 to TRBJ1-1; TRBD1 might be the D (6 bases). This chain's CDR3 is CASSFQGGVGTEAFF. CDR3 nucleotides: TGTGCCAGCAGCTTCCAAGGGGGGGTGGGAACTGAAGCTTTCTTT. The full variable domain, with the rest looked up from reference TRBV11-2 and TRBJ1-1, is EAGVAQSPRYKIIEKRQSVAFWCNPISGHATLYWYQQILGQGPKLLIQFQNNGVVDDSQLPKDRFSAERLKGVDSTLKIQPAKLEDSAVYLCASSFQGGVGTEAFFGQGTRLTVV.